These 27 T cell receptor beta chains came from one sample sequenced in a study of shared clonotypes between healthy human individuals. Measured with immunoSEQ multiplex PCR; TCRdb has only the in-frame clones, and not every one. The data contain roughly 1.4 million clones, 98% to 99% of them singletons. Specimen: naive CD4+ T cells sorted from blood. Subset noted: CD45RA+ positively selected. These receptors originate from a man aged 25 to 45 in good health.

The count of this clone is one. The genes are TRBV11-2 and TRBJ2-7, with 10 bases fitting TRBD2. This CDR3 has 14 residues. CDR1 and CDR2 from the germline V gene are SGHAT and FQNNGV. V shed 6 bases and J 0 bases; nucleotides not matched to a gene: 2. The CDR3 spells CASRWTSGSYEQYF. The CDR3, as DNA: TGTGCCAGCAGGTGGACTAGCGGCTCCTACGAGCAGTACTTC. The complete variable domain, with remaining parts taken from reference TRBV11-2 and TRBJ2-7, reads EAGVAQSPRYKIIEKRQSVAFWCNPISGHATLYWYQQILGQGPKLLIQFQNNGVVDDSQLPKDRFSAERLKGVDSTLKIQPAKLEDSAVYLCASRWTSGSYEQYFGPGTRLTVT.

The V call is TRBV6-1, the J call TRBJ1-5; D perhaps matches TRBD1 (6 bases). Germline CDR1 reads MNHNS; CDR2 reads SASEGT. This CDR3 comprises 18 residues. Trimming left V 2 bases short and J 2 bases short, with 19 bases between. CDR3 protein: CASSESVRVGGGNQPQHF. The CDR3, as DNA: TGTGCCAGCAGTGAATCCGTCAGGGTAGGGGGGGGCAATCAGCCCCAGCATTTT.

The genes are TRBV10-1 and TRBJ2-7; tentatively, D is TRBD1 or TRBD2 (5 bases each). Germline CDR1 WNHNN, CDR2 SYGVQD (reference sequence). The V end was cut by 1 base, the J end by 4 bases, with 14 bases between. The CDR3 spans 15 residues. Written as DNA, the CDR3 is TGCGCCAGCAGTGAGTTCGGGGCACCGAAATACGAGCAGTACTTC. Protein: CASSEFGAPKYEQYF.

The chain combines TRBV29-1 with TRBJ2-1; 11 bases fit TRBD2. V was pared by 5 bases and J by 5 bases, with 8 bases of the junction left unmatched. The germline V gene has CDR1 SQVTM and CDR2 ANQGSEA. The CDR3 has 15 amino acids. For the CDR3, the DNA is TGCAGCGTTAACAGACTAGCGGGGAGAGACAATGAGCAGTTCTTC. It codes for CSVNRLAGRDNEQFF.

This chain links TRBV9 with TRBJ1-2; 9 nucleotides align to TRBD1. Germline lookup yields CDR1 SGDLS and CDR2 YYNGEE. CDR3 length: 16 residues. Trimming removed 4 bases from V and 1 base from J; junction bases left unmatched: 8. The DNA of the CDR3 is TGTGCCAGCAGCATAGAGACAGGGGGAGGTAACTATGGCTACACCTTC. It specifies CASSIETGGGNYGYTF. Together with reference TRBV9 and TRBJ1-2, the CDR3 gives the full variable domain: DSGVTQTPKHLITATGQRVTLRCSPRSGDLSVYWYQQSLDQGLQFLIQYYNGEERAKGNILERFSAQQFPDLHSELNLSSLELGDSALYFCASSIETGGGNYGYTFGSGTRLTVV.

Regarding this clone: Other DNA variants within this sample encode the same CDR3. The chain uses TRBV7-9 and TRBJ2-7, with D unresolved. Germline assignment: CDR1 SEHNR and CDR2 FQNEAQ (reference sequence). This CDR3 is 11 amino acids long. With 4 bases removed from V and 3 bases from J, the gap between germline ends came to 4 bases. DNA for the CDR3: TGTGCCAGCAGCTCCCTCTACGAGCAGTACTTC. This sequence encodes CASSSLYEQYF.

On this clone: Within the sample, other DNA sequences also encode this same CDR3. The chain links TRBV29-1 to TRBJ2-1, with 11 nucleotides matching TRBD2. The CDR3 consists of 13 residues. The V segment lost 6 bases and the J segment 6 bases; nucleotides outside the gene matches: 4. Per the germline V gene, CDR1 is SQVTM and CDR2 is ANQGSEA. The CDR3 nucleotides read TGCAGCGTCGGGGGACTAGCGGTCAATGAGCAGTTCTTC. This gives the protein CSVGGLAVNEQFF.

This chain uses TRBV30 with TRBJ2-7, with D unresolved. Germline V gene data show CDR1 as GTSNPN and CDR2 as SVGIG (reference sequence). The length of the CDR3 is 14 residues. Trimming left V 0 bases short and J 4 bases short, with 13 bases between. CDR3 loop: CAWSVGSPRYEQYF. The CDR3 bases are TGTGCCTGGAGTGTTGGCAGCCCCAGGTACGAGCAGTACTTC.

This chain joins TRBV5-4 and TRBJ2-2; 11 bases are a match to TRBD2. The V and J ends lost 4 bases and 5 bases, in that order; junction bases with no gene match: 4. There are 15 residues in the CDR3. Germline V gene data show CDR1 as SGHNT and CDR2 as YYREEE (reference sequence). This CDR3 is CASSPSGRWTGELFF. DNA of the CDR3: TGTGCCAGCAGCCCTAGCGGGAGGTGGACCGGGGAGCTGTTTTTT.

This clone was detected only once. Within the sample, other DNA sequences also encode this same CDR3. The chain links TRBV9 to TRBJ2-3; 7 bases map to TRBD1. The V and J ends lost 3 bases and 0 bases, in that order; junction bases with no gene match: 1. This CDR3 spans 14 amino acids. In germline, CDR1 is SGDLS, CDR2 YYNGEE. The CDR3 DNA follows: TGTGCCAGCAGCGGACAGGGTAGCACAGATACGCAGTATTTT. As protein: CASSGQGSTDTQYF.

The chain links TRBV5-5 to TRBJ2-1, with 10 bases lining up with TRBD1. With V trimmed by 3 bases and J by 5 bases, 5 bases remained unmatched. The CDR3 covers 15 residues. Germline CDR1 SGHKS, CDR2 YYEKEE (reference sequence). DNA for the CDR3: TGTGCCAGCAGCTACGACAGGGGGCGCGACAATGAGCAGTTCTTC. It encodes CASSYDRGRDNEQFF.

The chain uses TRBV30 and TRBJ2-1, with 9 bases aligning to TRBD2. Trimming at V came to 0 bases and at J to 7 bases, leaving 4 bases not matched to a gene. Germline lookup yields CDR1 GTSNPN and CDR2 SVGIG (reference sequence). The CDR3 loop spans 14 amino acids. The CDR3 loop reads CAWSVASGINEQFF. The CDR3 DNA reads TGTGCCTGGAGTGTAGCTAGCGGGATAAATGAGCAGTTCTTC.

J is TRBJ2-5 and V is TRBV5-4; TRBD2 aligns across 12 bases. Germline assignment: CDR1 SGHNT and CDR2 YYREEE (reference sequence). This CDR3 has 16 amino acids. The V gene end was trimmed by 4 bases and the J gene end by 2 bases; junction bases not matched to a gene: 6. DNA for the CDR3: TGTGCCAGCAGCCCGACTAGCGGGAGAACACAAGAGACCCAGTACTTC. It is translated as CASSPTSGRTQETQYF. The full variable domain, rest sourced from reference TRBV5-4 and TRBJ2-5, is ETGVTQSPTHLIKTRGQQVTLRCSSQSGHNTVSWYQQALGQGPQFIFQYYREEENGRGNFPPRFSGLQFPNYSSELNVNALELDDSALYLCASSPTSGRTQETQYFGPGTRLLVL.

V gene TRBV5-6 combines with J gene TRBJ2-7; unclear D gene. V gave up 3 bases and J gave up 0 bases, with 19 bases separating them. Germline CDR1 SGHDT, CDR2 YYEEEE. The CDR3 is 17 amino acids. The CDR3 here is CASSYISVGRSSYEQYF. The DNA of the CDR3 is TGTGCCAGCAGCTACATAAGCGTGGGCCGAAGCTCCTACGAGCAGTACTTC.

The chain recombines TRBV25-1 with TRBJ2-1; 9 nucleotides align to TRBD1. This CDR3 region has 16 residues. The J segment lost 5 bases and the V segment lost 5 bases, leaving 10 bases of the junction unmatched. Germline V gives CDR1 MGHDK, CDR2 SYGVNS. CDR3 nucleotides: TGTGCCAGCAGTATGTTTAGGGGACAGGGTAACAATGAGCAGTTCTTC. Its translation: CASSMFRGQGNNEQFF.

The chain carries TRBV28 and TRBJ2-7; maybe TRBD1 (5 bases). Germline lookup yields CDR1 MDHEN and CDR2 SYDVKM. CDR3 length equals 16 residues. Trimming cost V 2 bases and J 3 bases, with 17 bases left between them. Written as DNA, the CDR3 is TGTGCCAGCAGTTTAACCCTTATGAAAGGGGACTACGAGCAGTACTTC. It encodes CASSLTLMKGDYEQYF. Variable domain in full (rest from reference TRBV28 and TRBJ2-7): DVKVTQSSRYLVKRTGEKVFLECVQDMDHENMFWYRQDPGLGLRLIYFSYDVKMKEKGDIPEGYSVSREKKERFSLILESASTNQTSMYLCASSLTLMKGDYEQYFGPGTRLTVT.

The CDR3, as DNA: TGTGCCAGTAGTATCGCGTCTATTTACACGAACACTGAAGCTTTCTTT. It encodes CASSIASIYTNTEAFF. The chain combines TRBV19 with TRBJ1-1; D call uncertain. This CDR3 is 16 amino acids long. V was shortened by 3 bases and J by 1 base, with 15 bases between the two germline ends. CDR1 and CDR2 from the germline V gene are LNHDA and SQIVND (reference sequence).

The chain couples TRBV6-6 to TRBJ2-1; D perhaps matches TRBD2 (7 bases). The ends were cut back, 7 bases at V and 9 bases at J, with 16 bases in the middle. CDR3 length equals 13 residues. Germline CDR1 is MNHNY and CDR2 is SVGAGI (reference sequence). For the CDR3, the DNA is TGTGCCAGCAAAGGGGGAGGGCCCGCTGAGCAGTTCTTC. Its translation: CASKGGGPAEQFF.

This clone showed up just once. The genes are TRBV13 and TRBJ2-3; TRBD2 agrees at 14 bases. This CDR3 has 18 residues. Germline CDR1 and CDR2: PRHDT and FYEKMQ (reference sequence). V lost 3 bases and J lost 3; bases outside the gene matches: 8. CDR3 in amino acids: CASSFPRLAGGRTDTQYF. CDR3 nucleotides: TGTGCCAGCAGCTTTCCTAGACTAGCGGGAGGGCGAACAGATACGCAGTATTTT.

The genes are TRBV6-1 and TRBJ1-1; possible D gene TRBD1, 5 bases. The length of the CDR3 is 14 residues. V gave up 4 bases and J gave up 0 bases, with 9 bases separating them. Germline CDR1 is MNHNS and CDR2 is SASEGT. The CDR3 coding sequence is TGTGCCAGCAGTGCCCTGGGACTGAACACTGAAGCTTTCTTT. Protein: CASSALGLNTEAFF.

The V call is TRBV15, the J call TRBJ2-7, with a possible D match to TRBD2 (6 bases). Germline V gives CDR1 LNHNV, CDR2 YYDKDF (reference sequence). This CDR3 contains 14 residues. Trimming removed 4 bases from V and 7 bases from J, with 17 bases in between. CDR3 DNA: TGTGCCACCAGCATGGGTGGGGACTCTACGGAGCAGTACTTC. It encodes CATSMGGDSTEQYF.

This clone appeared once. The chain has TRBV15 and TRBJ2-1; maybe TRBD1 (7 bases). The CDR3 spans 17 residues. V lost 3 bases and J 1 base, leaving 16 bases between the germline ends. Germline CDR1 LNHNV, CDR2 YYDKDF (reference sequence). CDR3 DNA sequence: TGTGCCACCAGCAGGGACAGGATAGCGGATTCCTACAATGAGCAGTTCTTC. Its translation is CATSRDRIADSYNEQFF.

The rearrangement links TRBV7-2 to TRBJ2-7; D may be TRBD1 or TRBD2 (5 bases each). Per germline, CDR1 SGHTA and CDR2 FQGNSA. The CDR3 contains 15 residues. The V end lost 5 bases, the J end lost 1 base, and 15 bases lay between the germline ends. CDR3 DNA: TGTGCCAGCAGCCTTTACCGGGGCCCATCCTACGAGCAGTACTTC. It encodes CASSLYRGPSYEQYF.

V is TRBV5-6 and J is TRBJ2-5; 8 bases are a match to TRBD1. Germline trimming cut 9 bases from V and 4 bases from J; bases unmatched to any gene: 11. Germline CDR1 SGHDT, CDR2 YYEEEE. CDR3 length: 14 residues. CDR3 sequence reads: CANKARQGRETQYF. In nucleotides, the CDR3 is TGTGCCAACAAGGCGCGACAGGGGAGAGAGACCCAGTACTTC.

The CDR3 DNA reads TGTGCCAGCAGCCAAGATTGGGGGTCGGCGTCCACTGAAGCTTTCTTT. Encoded protein: CASSQDWGSASTEAFF. V gene TRBV14 combines with J gene TRBJ1-1; D may be TRBD1 (5 bases). The V gene lost 0 bases and the J gene lost 4 bases, with 15 bases spanning the gap. This CDR3 region has 16 residues. Germline V gene lookup returns CDR1 SGHDN and CDR2 FVKESK.

J is TRBJ2-6 and V is TRBV5-1, with a tentative D call TRBD1 (5 bases). With 4 bases removed from V and 1 base from J, the gap between germline ends came to 9 bases. This CDR3 contains 15 residues. Germline V gene data show CDR1 as SGHRS and CDR2 as YFSETQ. The CDR3 nucleotides read TGCGCCAGCAGCCTCAGACAGTCTGGGGCCAACGTCCTGACTTTC. This sequence encodes CASSLRQSGANVLTF.

The rearrangement uses TRBV11-2 and TRBJ2-6, with 11 nucleotides matching TRBD1. V shed 5 bases and J 4 bases; nucleotides not matched to a gene: 7. CDR1 and CDR2 from the germline V gene are SGHAT and FQNNGV. The length of the CDR3 is 17 residues. The CDR3: CASSAGQGAPGANVLTF. The CDR3 nucleotides read TGTGCCAGCAGCGCTGGACAGGGGGCGCCCGGGGCCAACGTCCTGACTTTC.